Sequencing of this T cell receptor beta chain was carried out in a study of response to subunit inactivated influenza vaccine. This clonotype has only a few counts. Its cognate antigen is unknown. MiXCR, run by TCRdb on the RT-PCR reads, gives a single entry per CDR3 protein. The sample includes fewer than 750,000 distinct CDR3 sequences, 12% to 15% of them seen just once. Study-level results: There was a suggestion from the authors that each seasonal influenza vaccination recruits few new T cells.

The starting material was PBMCs from blood, obtained 11 to 12 days after vaccination. The TCR comes from a man aged 45-60 years who received an inactivated influenza vaccine.

The CDR3 loop reads CASASSTDTQYF. As DNA, the CDR3 is TGTGCCAGCGCTTCTAGCACAGATACGCAGTATTTT. The J gene is TRBJ2-3, the V gene TRBV7-9, with D unclear. The CDR3 consists of 12 residues. The germline CDR1 and CDR2 sequences are SEHNR and FQNEAQ (reference sequence). Trimming left V 8 bases short and J 0 bases short, with 6 bases between.